This T cell receptor beta chain was identified during a study of human T cells and chemical hapten exposure. About the study: Sensitization was performed using 2% DPC on an approximately 2 cm by approximately 2 cm upper inner arm skin site.

The CDR3 totals 15 residues. The germline V gene has CDR1 MNHEY and CDR2 SVGAGI. Trimming took 6 bases from V and 2 from J; bases not matched to a gene: 8. TCRdb re-called the RACE reads with MiXCR, one entry per CDR3 protein. The table lists more than 65,000 distinct CDR3 sequences, over 6% of them singletons. Time point given: patch test 1, 2 weeks after DPC sensitization. The sample's treatment: therapeutic diphenylcyclopropenone sensitization with weekly scalp DPC. This material consisted of whole blood, taken in connection with sensitization to the hapten diphenylcyclopropenone (DPC). The sequence derives from a woman aged 25 to 39 with alopecia areata. Some clones in this sample may be carry-over from other donors' samples. J is TRBJ1-2 and V is TRBV6-5; 8 bases are a match to TRBD1. In DNA form, the CDR3 reads TGTGCCAGCAGCCCGACAGGGGTATCCAACTATGGCTACACCTTC. Protein product: CASSPTGVSNYGYTF.